These T cell receptor beta chains were read from a single sample in a study of regulatory T cells in long-lasting Graves disease. TCRdb called the multiplex PCR reads again in MiXCR, with one record for every CDR3 protein. The repertoire has roughly 700,000 distinct CDR3 sequences, 25% to 35% of them found once; the top ten carry roughly 41%. The input for sequencing was peripheral blood mononuclear cells (PBMCs), taken when the disease was refractory, from a patient treated with antithyroid drugs. The receptors derive from a female donor with Graves disease. CDR3s include the opening cysteine and the closing phenylalanine or tryptophan. The order of the fields is J gene, clone size, V gene, D gene, CDR3 DNA, CDR3 protein. A D gene is named only where the DNA matches it firmly. Clone size is not always given. Where it is, it says once, few, many or a class for expanded clones.

>TRBJ1-1|-|TRBV6-1|TRBD1
TGTGCCAGCAGGGATTCTACAGGGGTCCCTGAAGCTTTCTTT
CASRDSTGVPEAFF
>TRBJ2-1|many|TRBV2|TRBD2
TGTGCCAGCAGAGGCCTAGCGGGAACGGGTGAGCAGTTCTTC
CASRGLAGTGEQFF
>TRBJ2-7|-|TRBV28|TRBD2
TGTGCCAGCAGATACGGACTAGCGGCCTCCTACGAGCAGTACTTC
CASRYGLAASYEQYF
>TRBJ2-7|many|TRBV28|TRBD2
TGTGCCAGCAGTTCCGGGACTACCCCCTACGAGCAGTACTTC
CASSSGTTPYEQYF
>TRBJ1-5|-|TRBV28|TRBD1
TGTGCCAGCAGTACCTCCGGGACAGGGGGAAGTATAAACAATCAGCCCCAGCATTTT
CASSTSGTGGSINNQPQHF
>TRBJ1-5|-|TRBV6-2/TRBV6-3|-
TGTGCCAGCAGTTACTCGCTCGGGGGCCAGCCCCAGCATTTT
CASSYSLGGQPQHF
>TRBJ1-2|-|TRBV30|-
TGTGCCTGGATCCCCAGGACCGCTTATGGCTACACCTTC
CAWIPRTAYGYTF
>TRBJ1-1|-|TRBV11-2|-
TGTGCCAGCAGCCTAGGCCAGGGTAGTAGTGCTTTCTTT
CASSLGQGSSAFF
>TRBJ1-2|few|TRBV29-1|TRBD1
TGCAGCGCAGAAGGGGGGACAGGTTTACCCGGCTACACCTTC
CSAEGGTGLPGYTF
>TRBJ1-4|few|TRBV28|TRBD1
TGTGCCAGCAGTTTCCCCGGGACAGGGGAGGGATTTTGGGAAAAACTGTTTTTT
CASSFPGTGEGFWEKLFF
>TRBJ1-5|-|TRBV3-1|-
TGTGCCAGCAGCCAGGGAAAGATGGCGACCAATCAGCCCCAGCATTTT
CASSQGKMATNQPQHF
>TRBJ2-1|many|TRBV2|-
TGTGCCAGCATGGCGGGAATAGATGAGCAGTTCTTC
CASMAGIDEQFF
>TRBJ2-3|-|TRBV11-2|TRBD2
TGTGCCAGCAGCCTGCCCTTAGCGGGACCATTCACAGATACGCAGTATTTT
CASSLPLAGPFTDTQYF
>TRBJ2-5|-|TRBV3-1|TRBD2
TGTGCCAGCAGCCTCTTGACTAGCGGGATAGGGGCCCAGTACTTC
CASSLLTSGIGAQYF
>TRBJ2-7|-|TRBV20-1|-
TGCAGTGCTAGGACGGTCAGCTCCTACGAGCAGTACTTC
CSARTVSSYEQYF
>TRBJ1-2|-|TRBV12-3/TRBV12-4|-
TGTGCCAGCAGCTCGGGACGGAACCTCTATGGCTACACCTTC
CASSSGRNLYGYTF